The T cell receptor beta chain under discussion was sequenced for a study of T cells in Graves' hyperthyroidism and ophthalmopathy (dated by TCRdb to the late 2010s). Context from the whole study: Peripheral blood was sampled at the time of initial diagnosis, prior to any treatment. The study also compared thyroid tissue and blood T-cell repertoires from a handful of Graves' hyperthyroidism patients. The paper reports TCR Vbeta CDR3 sequencing of 140 or so peripheral blood samples: approximately 43 ophthalmopathy, approximately 74 hyperthyroidism and roughly 17 progressor patients. Whether ophthalmopathy could be predicted prospectively was tested in an independent validation cohort made up of under 20 hyperthyroidism patients plus 17 patients who later progressed to ophthalmopathy. Following sampling, methimazole starting at 30 mg daily was given to hyperthyroidism patients, and high-dose intravenous methylprednisolone was given to ophthalmopathy patients. The roughly 90 discovery patients were divided at random into training and test sets in a 7:3 ratio. To identify TCR V-J signatures that set the groups apart, the researchers used a discovery cohort of 90 to 100 patients, made up of fewer than 50 with Graves' ophthalmopathy and approximately 57 with stable Graves' hyperthyroidism. Here is what the overall study found, with its caveats: No statistical method was used to set the sample size in advance, and investigators knew the group allocation. A model built on a 13 V-J signature distinguished ophthalmopathy from stable hyperthyroidism, reaching 87.88% sensitivity and 81.08% specificity in cross-validation and 80%/75% in testing. In validation, the model predicted progression to ophthalmopathy a median of approximately 6.3 months before onset, with 65% to 71% sensitivity and roughly 73% specificity. Most expanded thyroid clonotypes (frequency above 0.001) were also found in blood, which suggests that blood repertoires may mirror thyroid immune responses.

This clonotype has ten or more counts. Its antigen is currently not known. No base quality information exists; no much larger clone differs at one position. Stable Graves' hyperthyroidism was defined as no progression to ophthalmopathy during 18 months of follow-up. Hyperthyroidism patients were aged 18 to 65 years and newly diagnosed, with disease duration of less than 2 months. Exclusion was applied to patients with uncontrolled infections, other autoimmune diseases, pregnancy or lactation. Clinical symptoms, serum thyroxine and TRAb, thyroid ultrasound, and orbital computed tomography formed the basis for the diagnoses. Ficoll-Paque density gradient centrifugation was used to isolate PBMCs from 8.5 to 10 ml of fresh peripheral blood. Total RNA was extracted with Trizol reagent, and quality was checked on an Agilent 2100 Bioanalyzer. TCR beta CDR3 regions were amplified from RNA transcripts. The TCR CDR3 was subjected to a first round of RT-PCR using the HTBI primer set and the Qiagen OneStep RT-PCR kit. A second multiplex PCR round built the libraries, followed by size selection and purification. The libraries were sequenced on an Illumina HiSeq2000 using paired-end 100 bp reads. In the source study's methods: SOAPnuke was used to process the raw data, with reads discarded if the reads contained adapters or uncalled bases, had a mean Phred below 15, or lacked an exact constant-primer or identifier match. COPE v1.2.5 was used to merge high-quality paired reads, and clonotypes were defined as unique nucleotide sequences. Clonotypes were aligned to IMGT TRBV, TRBD and TRBJ reference segments using MiTCR v1.1. The analysis included only V-J combinations with a frequency above 0.0001, which together covered around 99% of the repertoires. The TCS score was defined as the ratio of F50 (clonal expansion) to E x V (chaos), calculated using BLOSUM62-based TCRdist between CDR3 peptides within each V-J. Welch's t-statistics and random forest reduced approximately 520 V-J features to 10 to 15, which were used in a naive Bayes classifier (R e1071). The Morisita-Horn index was used to measure how similar the thyroid and blood repertoires were. TCRdb trimmed the raw reads at Q25, called clones with MiXCR and kept productive beta chains. All rows with the same CDR3 protein become a single entry with the most common DNA and genes. TCRdb, not the original authors, processed these V and J calls. The sample profile shows hundreds of thousands of distinct CDR3 sequences; around 40% of them were found once. The biggest ten clones account for around 29% of the sample.

The germline V gene (reference sequence) supplies CDR1 LNHDA and CDR2 SQIVND. Taken from cysteine to phenylalanine, the CDR3 has 14 residues. Only the CDR3 part of the read is kept: 42 bases, read in frame from the first base. V loses 5 bases of germline sequence and J loses 7 bases, and the interval between the two ends is 12 bases. The specimen was blood. The chain uses TRBV19 and TRBJ1-6; tentative D gene TRBD1, with 6 bases matching. The sequence came from a middle-aged woman with Graves' hyperthyroidism. In nucleotide form, the sequence is TGTGCCAGTAGTTTCGGACAGTTCAATTCACCCCTCCACTTT. This gives the protein CASSFGQFNSPLHF.